This paragraph reports one T cell receptor (beta chain). The sample is drawn from a study of blood T cell repertoires in COVID-19. On the study more broadly: Italy, Spain and the United States were the sources of the convalescent and acute COVID-19 samples.

Profiling relied on immunoSEQ multiplex PCR, and the TCRdb table lists in-frame clones only, not all of them. The data contain around 100,000 clones, 85% to 90% of them seen just once; the ten biggest clones take up roughly 15%. V was clipped by 4 bases and J by 7 bases; unmatched bases: 16. This CDR3 region has 16 residues. Germline V lookup: CDR1 SGHRS, CDR2 YFSETQ. The chain combines TRBV5-1 with TRBJ2-7; 8 positions match TRBD1. The sequenced sample was peripheral blood. This receptor was obtained from a man aged 45-65 years with acute or convalescent COVID-19. The CDR3 coding sequence is TGCGCCAGCAGCGATGGGACAGGCCCGGAAGTGGCAGAGCAGTACTTC. Translation gives CASSDGTGPEVAEQYF.